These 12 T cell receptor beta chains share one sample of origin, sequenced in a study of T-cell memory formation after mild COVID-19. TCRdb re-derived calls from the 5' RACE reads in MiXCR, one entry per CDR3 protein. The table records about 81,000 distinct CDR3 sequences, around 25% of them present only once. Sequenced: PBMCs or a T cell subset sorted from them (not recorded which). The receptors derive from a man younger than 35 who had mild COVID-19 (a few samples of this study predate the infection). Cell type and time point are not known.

In DNA form, the CDR3 reads TGTGCCAGCAGTTTGGAGGGGGGGGTCAACACTGAAGCTTTCTTT. Translating gives CASSLEGGVNTEAFF. This rearrangement joins TRBV28 to TRBJ1-1; D is perhaps TRBD1 (6 bases). V dropped 3 bases and J dropped 2 bases, with 13 bases sitting between them. The germline CDR1 and CDR2 sequences are MDHEN and SYDVKM. This CDR3 has 15 residues.

CDR3 in DNA: TGCGCCAGCAGCTTGGTTGCTAGCGGGTCAAACACAGATACGCAGTATTTT. Translation gives CASSLVASGSNTDTQYF. The rearrangement joins TRBV5-1 to TRBJ2-3; 8 bases match TRBD2. Germline values: CDR1 SGHRS, CDR2 YFSETQ. The CDR3 contains 17 residues. V shed 0 bases, J shed 2 bases, and the junction held 8 bases outside the gene matches. The whole variable domain, filled in from reference TRBV5-1 and TRBJ2-3, reads KAGVTQTPRYLIKTRGQQVTLSCSPISGHRSVSWYQQTPGQGLQFLFEYFSETQRNKGNFPGRFSGRQFSNSRSEMNVSTLELGDSALYLCASSLVASGSNTDTQYFGPGTRLTVL.

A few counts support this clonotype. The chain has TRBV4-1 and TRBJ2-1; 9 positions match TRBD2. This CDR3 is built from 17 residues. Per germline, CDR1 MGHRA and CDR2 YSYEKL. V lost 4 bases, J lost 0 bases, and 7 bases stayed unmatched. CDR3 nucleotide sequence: TGCGCCAGCAGCCCACTTGGCGGGGGGGACTCCTACAATGAGCAGTTCTTC. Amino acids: CASSPLGGGDSYNEQFF.

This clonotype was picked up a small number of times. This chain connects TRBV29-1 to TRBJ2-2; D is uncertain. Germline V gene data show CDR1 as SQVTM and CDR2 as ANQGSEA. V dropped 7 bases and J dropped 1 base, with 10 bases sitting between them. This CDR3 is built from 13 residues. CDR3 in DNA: TGCAGCGCCCGGACGGTGAACACCGGGGAGCTGTTTTTT. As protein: CSARTVNTGELFF.

CDR3 in DNA: TGTGCCATCAGAGGGACCTTTCCAGATACGCAGTATTTT. Amino acids: CAIRGTFPDTQYF. V usage is TRBV10-3 and J usage is TRBJ2-3; perhaps D is TRBD1 or TRBD2 (5 bases each). The V gene's germline CDR1 is ENHRY and CDR2 SYGVKD. V was shortened by 6 bases and J by 4 bases, with 11 bases between the two germline ends. This CDR3 has 13 amino acids.

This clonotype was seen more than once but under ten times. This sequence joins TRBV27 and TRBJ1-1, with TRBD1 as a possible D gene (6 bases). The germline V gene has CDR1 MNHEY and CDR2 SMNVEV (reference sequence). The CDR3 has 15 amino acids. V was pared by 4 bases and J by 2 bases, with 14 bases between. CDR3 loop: CASSCGQIPNTEAFF. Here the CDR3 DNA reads TGTGCCAGCAGTTGCGGACAGATACCCAACACTGAAGCTTTCTTT.

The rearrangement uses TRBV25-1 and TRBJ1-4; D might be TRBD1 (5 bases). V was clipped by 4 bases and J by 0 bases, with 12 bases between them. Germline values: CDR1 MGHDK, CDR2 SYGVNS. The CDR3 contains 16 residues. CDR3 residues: CASSVQVQATNEKLFF. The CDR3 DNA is TGTGCCAGCAGTGTACAGGTCCAGGCAACTAATGAAAAACTGTTTTTT. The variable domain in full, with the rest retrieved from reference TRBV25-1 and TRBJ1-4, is EADIYQTPRYLVIGTGKKITLECSQTMGHDKMYWYQQDPGMELHLIHYSYGVNSTEKGDLSSESTVSRIRTEHFPLTLESARPSHTSQYLCASSVQVQATNEKLFFGSGTQLSVL.

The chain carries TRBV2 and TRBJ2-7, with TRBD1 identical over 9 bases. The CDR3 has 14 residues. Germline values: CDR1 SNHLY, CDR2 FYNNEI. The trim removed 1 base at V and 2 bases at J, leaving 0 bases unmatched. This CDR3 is CASSEGTGAYEQYV. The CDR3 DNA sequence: TGTGCCAGCAGTGAAGGGACAGGGGCCTACGAGCAGTACGTC.

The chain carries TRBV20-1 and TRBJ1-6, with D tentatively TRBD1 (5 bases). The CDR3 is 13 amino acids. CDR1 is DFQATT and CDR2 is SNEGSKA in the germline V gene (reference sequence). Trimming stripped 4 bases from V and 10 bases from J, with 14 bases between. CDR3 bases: TGCAGTGCTACCACAGGAATCAAGTCACCCCTCCACTTT. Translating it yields CSATTGIKSPLHF.

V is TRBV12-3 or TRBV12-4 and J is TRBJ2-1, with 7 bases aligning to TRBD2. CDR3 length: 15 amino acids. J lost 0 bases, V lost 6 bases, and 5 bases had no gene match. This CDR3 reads CASRHGGTSYNEQFF. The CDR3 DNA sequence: TGTGCCAGCAGGCACGGGGGGACCTCCTACAATGAGCAGTTCTTC.

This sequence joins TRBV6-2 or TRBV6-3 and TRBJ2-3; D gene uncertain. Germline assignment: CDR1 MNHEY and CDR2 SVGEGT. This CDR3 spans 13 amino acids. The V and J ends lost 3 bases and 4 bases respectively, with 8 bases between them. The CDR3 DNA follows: TGTGCCAGCAGTTATCAGTTTGCAGATACGCAGTATTTT. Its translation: CASSYQFADTQYF.

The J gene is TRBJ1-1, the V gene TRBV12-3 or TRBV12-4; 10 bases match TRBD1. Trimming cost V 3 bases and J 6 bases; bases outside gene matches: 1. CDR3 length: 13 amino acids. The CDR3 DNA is TGTGCCAGCAGTTTTGGGACAGGGGCTGAAGCTTTCTTT. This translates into CASSFGTGAEAFF.